The table lists the clone carrying this TCR beta chain with a few counts. As it was prepared, the TCRbeta library received unique molecular identifiers. TCRdb independently ran MiXCR on the PCR reads; one entry per CDR3 protein. The sample includes hundreds of thousands of distinct CDR3 sequences, approximately 13% of them seen just once. This entry is derived from a study of T-cell reconstitution after alpha-beta-depleted transplantation in children. Sequenced here: PBMCs, mostly from graft donor cells, sampled 360 days after TCRalphabeta/CD19-depleted stem cell transplant. The receptor was derived from a male patient younger than 18 who had a stem cell transplant for acute myeloid leukemia, so the T cells may come from the graft donor.

The CDR3 region is CASSPTSGNSYEQYF. Written as DNA, the CDR3 is TGTGCCAGCAGCCCTACTAGCGGGAATAGCTACGAGCAGTACTTC. This chain uses TRBV12-3 or TRBV12-4 with TRBJ2-7; the match to TRBD2 covers 10 bases. This CDR3 has 15 amino acids. The V and J ends lost 6 bases and 3 bases, in that order; junction bases with no gene match: 8.